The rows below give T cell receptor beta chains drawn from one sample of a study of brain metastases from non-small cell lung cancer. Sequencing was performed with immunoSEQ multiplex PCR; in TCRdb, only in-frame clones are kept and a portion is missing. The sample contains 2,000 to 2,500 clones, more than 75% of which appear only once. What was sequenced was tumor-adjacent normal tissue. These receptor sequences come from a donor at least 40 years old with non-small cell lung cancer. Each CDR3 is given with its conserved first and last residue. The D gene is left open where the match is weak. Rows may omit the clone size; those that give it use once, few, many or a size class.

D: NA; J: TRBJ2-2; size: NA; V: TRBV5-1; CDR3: CATAESLPENTGELFF; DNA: TGCGCCACCGCAGAAAGCCTTCCAGAAAACACCGGGGAGCTGTTTTTT
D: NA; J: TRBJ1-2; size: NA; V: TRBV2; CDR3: CASSAQGMGGYTF; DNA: TGTGCCAGCAGTGCCCAGGGAATGGGTGGCTACACCTTC
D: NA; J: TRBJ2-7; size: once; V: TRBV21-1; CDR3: CASSKGASYEQYF; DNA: TGTGCCAGCAGCAAAGGGGCCTCCTACGAGCAATACTTC
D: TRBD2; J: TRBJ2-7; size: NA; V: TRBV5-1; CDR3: CASSLASGGVYEQYF; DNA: TGCGCTAGCAGCTTGGCTAGCGGGGGCGTTTACGAGCAGTACTTC
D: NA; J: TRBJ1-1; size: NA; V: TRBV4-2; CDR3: CASSQDELNTEAFF; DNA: TGTGCCAGCAGCCAAGACGAGTTGAACACTGAAGCTTTCTTT
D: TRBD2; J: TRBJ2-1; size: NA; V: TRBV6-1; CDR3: CASSEEFSGGAIEQFF; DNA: TGTGCCAGCAGTGAAGAGTTTAGCGGGGGGGCCATTGAGCAGTTCTTC
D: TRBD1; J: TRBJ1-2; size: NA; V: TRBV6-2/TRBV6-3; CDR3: CASSSRRTGYGYTF; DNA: TGTGCCAGCAGTAGCCGTAGGACAGGCTATGGCTACACTTTC
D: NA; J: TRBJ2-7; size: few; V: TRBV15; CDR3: CATSSKQFSYEQYF; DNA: TGTGCCACCAGCAGTAAGCAGTTCTCCTACGAGCAGTACTTC
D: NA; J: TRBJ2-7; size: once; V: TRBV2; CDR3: CASNKESYEQYF; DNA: TGTGCCAGCAATAAGGAATCCTACGAGCAGTACTTC
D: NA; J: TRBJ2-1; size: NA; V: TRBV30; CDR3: CAWSVNIRGLQFF; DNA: TGTGCCTGGAGTGTAAATATCAGGGGTCTTCAGTTCTTC
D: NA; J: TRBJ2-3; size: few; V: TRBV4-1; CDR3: CASSQVGGHTDTQYF; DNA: TGCGCCAGCAGCCAAGTGGGGGGACACACAGATACGCAGTATTTT
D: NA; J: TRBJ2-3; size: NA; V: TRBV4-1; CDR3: CASSQDHSTDTQYF; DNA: TGCGCCAGCAGCCAAGACCATAGCACAGATACGCAGTATTTT
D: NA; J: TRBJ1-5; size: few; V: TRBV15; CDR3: CATSVSPEQPQHF; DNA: TGTGCCACCAGCGTTAGCCCGGAACAGCCCCAGCATTTT
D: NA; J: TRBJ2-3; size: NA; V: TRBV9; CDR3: CASSVEQGRTDTQYF; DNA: TGTGCCAGCAGCGTTGAACAGGGGAGGACAGATACGCAGTATTTT
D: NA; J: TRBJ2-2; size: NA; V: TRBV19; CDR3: CASKRTRDTGELFF; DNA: TGTGCCAGTAAGAGGACTCGCGACACCGGGGAGCTGTTTTTT
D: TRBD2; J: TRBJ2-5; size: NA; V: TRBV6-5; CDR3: CATRPWGGGAATQYF; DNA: TGTGCCACCCGACCTTGGGGCGGGGGGGCAGCAACCCAGTACTTC
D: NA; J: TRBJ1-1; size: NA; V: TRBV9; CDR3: CASSVVRGGRNTEAFF; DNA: TGTGCCAGCAGCGTAGTTCGAGGGGGGAGGAACACTGAAGCTTTCTTT
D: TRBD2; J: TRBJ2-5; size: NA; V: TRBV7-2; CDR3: CASSSKRGAQETQYF; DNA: TGTGCCAGCAGCTCCAAGCGGGGGGCACAAGAGACCCAGTACTTC